The sequence of this T cell receptor (beta chain) was determined in a study of blood T cell repertoires in COVID-19. Across the whole study: In each case, the material was cDNA or gDNA derived from T cells, B-cell-depleted T cells, or PBMCs.

Sequencing used immunoSEQ multiplex PCR; TCRdb keeps in-frame clones, though not all of them. The data contain about 280,000 clones, roughly 90% of them seen just once; the ten biggest clones take up just under 9.5%. The material sequenced was peripheral blood. The receptor was isolated from a man younger than 35 with active or convalescent COVID-19.

The CDR3, as DNA: TGCGCCAGCGGGCCCGGGACAGGGTCCTACAATGAGCAGTTCTTC. Protein sequence: CASGPGTGSYNEQFF. This chain joins TRBV4-3 and TRBJ2-1; TRBD1 matches at 9 bases. This CDR3 has 15 amino acids. CDR1 and CDR2 (germline): LGHNA, YSLEER. V gave up 8 bases and J gave up 1 base; unmatched junction bases: 6.